This T cell receptor beta chain was documented in a study of T cells in Graves' hyperthyroidism and ophthalmopathy (dated 2019 in TCRdb). Some background on the complete study: Peripheral blood samples were taken at the time of initial diagnosis, prior to any treatment. Prospective prediction of ophthalmopathy was tested in an independent validation cohort consisting of roughly 19 hyperthyroidism patients and some 17 patients who later progressed to ophthalmopathy. Following sampling, methimazole starting at 30 mg daily was given to hyperthyroidism patients, and high-dose intravenous methylprednisolone was given to ophthalmopathy patients. The 85 to 100 discovery patients were randomly split 7:3 into training and test sets. TCR V-J signatures able to tell the groups apart were searched for in a discovery cohort of approximately 95 patients, of whom about 40 had Graves' ophthalmopathy and about 60 had stable Graves' hyperthyroidism. Thyroid tissue and blood T-cell repertoires from about six Graves' hyperthyroidism patients were also compared in the study. The paper describes TCR Vbeta CDR3 sequencing of about 140 peripheral blood samples, made up of roughly 45 ophthalmopathy patients, around 78 hyperthyroidism patients and 17 progressor patients. Here is what the overall study found, with its caveats: Sample size was not statistically predetermined, and blinding of investigators to group allocation was not performed. In validation, progression to ophthalmopathy was predicted by the model with around 70% sensitivity and 72% to 85% specificity, a median of about 6.8 months before onset. In cross-validation, a model built on a 13 V-J signature told ophthalmopathy apart from stable hyperthyroidism with 87.88% sensitivity and roughly 81% specificity, and in testing the same model reached 80%/75%. Most expanded thyroid clonotypes (frequency above 0.001) were also detected in blood, suggesting blood repertoires may reflect thyroid immune responses.

Points on this clonotype: The clone's antigen remains unknown. Nothing much larger sits one base from this clone, and base qualities are not available.

Stable Graves' hyperthyroidism was defined as no progression to ophthalmopathy during 18 months of follow-up. Hyperthyroidism patients were aged 18 to 65 years and newly diagnosed, with disease duration of less than 2 months. Any patient with an uncontrolled infection, another autoimmune disease, pregnancy or lactation was excluded. Diagnoses relied on clinical symptoms, serum thyroxine and TRAb, thyroid ultrasound and orbital computed tomography. Ficoll-Paque density gradient centrifugation was used to isolate PBMCs from around 10 ml of fresh peripheral blood. Trizol reagent was used to extract total RNA, and RNA quality was then checked on an Agilent 2100 Bioanalyzer. There are 15 amino acids in the CDR3, from cysteine to phenylalanine inclusive. Only the CDR3 region is kept as DNA, spanning 45 bases read in frame from base 1. CDR1 LGHNA and CDR2 YSLEER were looked up in the germline V gene. V is trimmed back by 3 bases and J by 3 bases, and the junction contains 3 bases that no gene match accounts for.

Amplification of TCR beta CDR3 regions was carried out from RNA transcripts. The TCR CDR3 was subjected to a first round of RT-PCR using the HTBI primer set and the Qiagen OneStep RT-PCR kit. Libraries were constructed in a second round of multiplex PCR, after which size selection and purification were carried out. Paired-end sequencing of the libraries was performed with 100 bp reads on an Illumina HiSeq2000. From the authors' description of their analysis: SOAPnuke was used to process the raw data, with reads discarded if the reads contained adapters or uncalled bases, had a mean Phred below 15, or lacked an exact constant-primer or identifier match. High-quality paired reads were merged with COPE v1.2.5, and unique nucleotide sequences were defined as clonotypes. MiTCR v1.1 was used to align the clonotypes against IMGT TRBV, TRBD and TRBJ reference segments. The analysis included only V-J combinations with a frequency above 0.0001, which together covered approximately 99% of the repertoires. The TCS score was defined as the ratio of F50 (clonal expansion) to E x V (chaos), calculated using BLOSUM62-based TCRdist between CDR3 peptides within each V-J. Welch's t-statistics and random forest reduced fewer than 600 V-J features to about 12, which were used in a naive Bayes classifier (R e1071). TCRdb passed the public sequencing reads through fastp at Q25 and MiXCR, retaining productive beta sequences. Rows merge per CDR3 protein into single entries with the most common DNA and genes. In this record, the V and J calls reflect TCRdb's handling and not the investigators' own analysis. The sample table contains fewer than 900,000 distinct CDR3 sequences; only one count was recorded for 16% of them. The top ten constitute approximately 8.4% of the sample.

This clonotype was obtained from a man younger than 30 with Graves' hyperthyroidism. Recombination linked TRBV4-3 to TRBJ1-1, with 11 junctional bases fitting TRBD1. Sequenced sample: blood. Read as DNA, the sequence is TGCGCCAGCAGCCAGGAGGGACAGGGGGACACTGAAGCTTTCTTT. Its protein reads: CASSQEGQGDTEAFF.